The clone carrying this T cell receptor beta chain was observed a handful of times. The junction had 6 bases not matched to a gene; V was cut back by 5 bases and J by 7 bases. The CDR3 length is 14 residues. Germline V CDR1 and CDR2: MNHEY, SMNVEV (reference sequence). These data originate in a study of cytotoxic CD8 clonotypes in ibrutinib-treated CLL. Only in-frame clones appear in the TCRdb table, and some are missing; sequencing was by immunoSEQ multiplex PCR. The table records 330,000 or so clones, 60% to 80% of them present only once. This chain uses TRBV27 with TRBJ2-2; 8 nucleotides match TRBD1. Specimen: PBMCs, collected after 36 months of ibrutinib treatment. This clonotype was obtained from a human donor with chronic lymphocytic leukemia. The CDR3 protein is CASSLDRAGGELFF. The DNA for the CDR3 is TGTGCCAGCAGTCTGGACAGGGCGGGCGGGGAGCTGTTTTTT.